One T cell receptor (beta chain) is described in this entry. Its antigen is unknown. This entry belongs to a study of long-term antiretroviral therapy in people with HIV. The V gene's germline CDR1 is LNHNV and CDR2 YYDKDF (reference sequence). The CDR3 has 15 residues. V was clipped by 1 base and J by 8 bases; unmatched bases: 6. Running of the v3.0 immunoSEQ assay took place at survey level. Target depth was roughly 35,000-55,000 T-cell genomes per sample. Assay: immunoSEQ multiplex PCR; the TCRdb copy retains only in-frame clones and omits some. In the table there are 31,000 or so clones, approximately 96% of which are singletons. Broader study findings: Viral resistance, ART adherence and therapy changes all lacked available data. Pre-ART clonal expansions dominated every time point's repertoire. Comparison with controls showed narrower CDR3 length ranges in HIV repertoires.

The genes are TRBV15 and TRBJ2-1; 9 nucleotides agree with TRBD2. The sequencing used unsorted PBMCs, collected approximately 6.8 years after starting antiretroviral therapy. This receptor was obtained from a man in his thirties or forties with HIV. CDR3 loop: CATSRGAGGHHEQFF. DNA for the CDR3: TGTGCCACCAGCAGAGGAGCGGGAGGCCATCATGAGCAGTTCTTC.